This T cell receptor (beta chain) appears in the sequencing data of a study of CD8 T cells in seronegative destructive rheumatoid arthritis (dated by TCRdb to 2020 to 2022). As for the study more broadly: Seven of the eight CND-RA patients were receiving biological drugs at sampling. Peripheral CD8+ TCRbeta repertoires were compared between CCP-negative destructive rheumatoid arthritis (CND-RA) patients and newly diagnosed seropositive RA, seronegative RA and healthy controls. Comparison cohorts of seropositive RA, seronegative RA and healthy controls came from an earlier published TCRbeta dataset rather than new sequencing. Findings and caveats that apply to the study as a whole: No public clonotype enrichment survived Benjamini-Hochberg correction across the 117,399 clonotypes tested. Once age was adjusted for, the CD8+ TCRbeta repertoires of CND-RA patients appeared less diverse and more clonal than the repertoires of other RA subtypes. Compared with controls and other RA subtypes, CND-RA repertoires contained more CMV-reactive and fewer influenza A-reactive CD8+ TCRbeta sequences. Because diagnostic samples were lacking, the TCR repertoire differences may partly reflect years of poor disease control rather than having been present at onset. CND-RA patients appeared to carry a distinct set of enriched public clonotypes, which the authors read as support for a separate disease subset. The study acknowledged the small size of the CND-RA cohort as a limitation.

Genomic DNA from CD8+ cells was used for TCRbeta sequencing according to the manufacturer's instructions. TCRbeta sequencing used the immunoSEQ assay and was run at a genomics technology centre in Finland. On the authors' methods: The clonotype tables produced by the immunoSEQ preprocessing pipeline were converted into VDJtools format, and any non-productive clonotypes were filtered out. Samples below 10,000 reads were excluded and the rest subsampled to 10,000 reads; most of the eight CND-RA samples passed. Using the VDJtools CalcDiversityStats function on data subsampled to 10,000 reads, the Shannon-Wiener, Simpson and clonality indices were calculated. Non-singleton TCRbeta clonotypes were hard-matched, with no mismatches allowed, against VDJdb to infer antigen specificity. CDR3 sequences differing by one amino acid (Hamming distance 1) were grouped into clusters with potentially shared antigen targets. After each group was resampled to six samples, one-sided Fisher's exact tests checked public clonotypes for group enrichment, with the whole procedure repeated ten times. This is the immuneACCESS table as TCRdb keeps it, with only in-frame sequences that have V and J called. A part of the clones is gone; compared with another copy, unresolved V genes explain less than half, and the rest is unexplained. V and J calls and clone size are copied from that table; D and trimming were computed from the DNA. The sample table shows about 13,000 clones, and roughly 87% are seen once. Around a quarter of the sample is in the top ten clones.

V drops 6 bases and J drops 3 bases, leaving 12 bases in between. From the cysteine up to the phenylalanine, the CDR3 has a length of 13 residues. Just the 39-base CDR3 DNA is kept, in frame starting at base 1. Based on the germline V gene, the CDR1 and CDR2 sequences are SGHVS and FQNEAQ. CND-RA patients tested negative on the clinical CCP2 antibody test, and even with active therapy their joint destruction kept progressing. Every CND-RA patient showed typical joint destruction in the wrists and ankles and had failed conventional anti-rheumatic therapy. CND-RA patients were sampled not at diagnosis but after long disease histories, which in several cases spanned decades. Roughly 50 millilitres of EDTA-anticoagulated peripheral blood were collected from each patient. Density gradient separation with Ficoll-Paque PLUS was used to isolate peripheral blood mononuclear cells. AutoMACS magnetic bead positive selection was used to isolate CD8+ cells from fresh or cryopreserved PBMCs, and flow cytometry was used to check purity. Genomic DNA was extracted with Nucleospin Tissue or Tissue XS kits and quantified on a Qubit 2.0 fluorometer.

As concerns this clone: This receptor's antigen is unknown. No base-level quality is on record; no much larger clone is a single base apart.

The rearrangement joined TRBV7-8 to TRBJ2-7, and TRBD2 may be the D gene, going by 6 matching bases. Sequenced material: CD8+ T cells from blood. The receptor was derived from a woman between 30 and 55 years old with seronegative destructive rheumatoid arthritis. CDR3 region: CASSFNGGYEQYF. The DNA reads TGTGCCAGCAGTTTCAACGGGGGCTACGAGCAGTACTTC. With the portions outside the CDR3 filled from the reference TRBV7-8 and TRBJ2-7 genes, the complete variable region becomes GAGVSQSPRYKVAKRGQDVALRCDPISGHVSLFWYQQALGQGPEFLTYFQNEAQLDKSGLPSDRFFAERPEGSVSTLKIQRTQQEDSAVYLCASSFNGGYEQYFGPGTRLTVT.